This is a list of T cell receptor beta chains from one sample in a study of circulating tumor DNA in untreated peripheral T-cell lymphoma. Profiling relied on immunoSEQ multiplex PCR, and the TCRdb table lists in-frame clones only, not all of them. The data show over 1,000 clones, with 70% to 90% seen just once and 6.5% to 10% held by the top ten. Sequenced sample: tumor tissue. The receptors derive from a human donor with peripheral T-cell lymphoma. Each CDR3 is given with its conserved first and last residue. A D gene is named only where the DNA matches it firmly. Expanded clones are given a class, and other clones once, few, many or no size at all.

V gene,D gene,clone size,J gene,CDR3 protein,CDR3 DNA
TRBV19,TRBD2,.,TRBJ2-1,CASNAGLAGVGEQFF,TGTGCCAGTAACGCCGGTTTGGCGGGAGTGGGTGAGCAGTTCTTC
TRBV7-1,TRBD2,.,TRBJ2-3,CASSPKGRVDTQYF,TGTGCCAGCAGCCCCAAGGGGAGGGTGGATACGCAGTATTTT
TRBV6-8,TRBD2,few,TRBJ2-2,CASRDPGLATGELFF,TGTGCCAGCAGGGATCCGGGACTAGCAACCGGGGAGCTGTTTTTT
TRBV25-1,.,.,TRBJ1-1,CASSESRGMNTEAFF,TGTGCCAGCAGTGAATCCCGAGGAATGAACACTGAAGCTTTCTTT
TRBV6-8,.,.,TRBJ1-1,CASGKTTAEAFF,TGTGCCAGCGGAAAAACTACGGCTGAAGCTTTCTTT
TRBV6-8,TRBD2,.,TRBJ2-5,CASSSSTQRGWETQYF,TGTGCCAGCAGTTCCTCGACGCAGCGGGGCTGGGAGACCCAGTACTTC
TRBV11-3,TRBD2,.,TRBJ2-3,CASSSGRIAGGPGTDTQYF,TGTGCCAGCAGCTCCGGTAGAATAGCGGGGGGGCCGGGCACAGATACGCAGTATTTT
TRBV6-8,.,.,TRBJ2-7,CASSTVRRSTSPYEQYF,TGTGCCAGCAGTACCGTTCGGAGGTCGACTTCGCCCTACGAGCAGTACTTC
TRBV9,TRBD1,.,TRBJ1-2,CASSVSPLTGPPGYGYTF,TGTGCCAGCAGCGTGAGCCCGTTGACAGGGCCCCCCGGATATGGCTACACCTTC
TRBV30,TRBD1,.,TRBJ1-2,CAWRGDRILANYGYTF,TGTGCCTGGAGGGGGGACAGAATATTAGCTAACTATGGCTACACCTTC
TRBV11-3,TRBD2,.,TRBJ2-1,CASSFRTTSRTYNEQFF,TGTGCCAGCAGCTTTCGCACGACTAGCAGAACCTACAATGAGCAGTTCTTC
TRBV6-8,.,.,TRBJ2-1,CASSYGGNEQFF,TGTGCCAGCAGTTACGGGGGCAATGAGCAGTTCTTC
TRBV6-8,TRBD2,few,TRBJ2-1,CASSDSSGSYNEQFF,TGTGCCAGCAGTGACTCTAGCGGCTCCTACAATGAGCAGTTCTTC
TRBV30,.,few,TRBJ2-5,CAWAVRARMETQYF,TGTGCCTGGGCAGTTAGGGCGAGGATGGAGACCCAGTACTTC
TRBV6-8,.,.,TRBJ2-7,CASSYYGTHYEQYF,TGTGCCAGCAGTTACTACGGGACTCACTACGAGCAGTACTTC
TRBV29-1,TRBD1,.,TRBJ1-2,CSVARDRSYGYTF,TGCAGCGTCGCCAGGGACAGATCCTATGGCTACACCTTC
TRBV28,TRBD2,.,TRBJ2-3,CASSPPLTSGVGTDTQYF,TGTGCCAGCAGTCCCCCCCTGACTAGCGGGGTCGGCACAGATACGCAGTATTTT
TRBV6-8,.,.,TRBJ2-1,CASSYPDATNEQFF,TGTGCCAGCAGTTACCCCGACGCGACTAACGAGCAGTTCTTC
TRBV11-3,TRBD1,.,TRBJ2-5,CASSLTPGQLETQYF,TGTGCCAGCAGCTTAACTCCGGGACAGTTAGAGACCCAGTACTTC
TRBV11-3,.,.,TRBJ1-2,CASSLGRLPYYGYTF,TGTGCCAGCAGCTTAGGCCGCCTACCCTACTATGGCTACACCTTC
TRBV25-1,TRBD2,.,TRBJ2-1,CASSELAGHVDNEQFF,TGTGCCAGCAGTGAGTTAGCGGGACACGTCGACAATGAGCAGTTCTTC
TRBV6-1,TRBD2,few,TRBJ2-4,CASSEASGGSNIQYF,TGTGCCAGCAGTGAAGCTAGCGGGGGATCAAACATTCAGTACTTC
TRBV10-2,.,.,TRBJ1-2,CASSEGNGLYGYTF,TGCGCCAGCAGTGAGGGGAACGGGCTCTATGGCTACACCTTC
TRBV18,.,few,TRBJ2-3,CASSPTGVSTDTQYF,TGTGCCAGCTCACCAACGGGAGTGAGCACAGATACGCAGTATTTT
TRBV6-8,.,.,TRBJ2-6,CASSYSSSGANVLTF,TGTGCCAGCAGTTACTCGAGCTCTGGGGCCAACGTCCTGACTTTC
TRBV6-8,TRBD1,.,TRBJ2-3,CASSYSPGQGADTQYF,TGTGCCAGCAGTTACTCCCCGGGACAGGGGGCAGATACGCAGTATTTT
TRBV6-4,.,.,TRBJ1-6,CASSDADGQNPQRLGLGNSPLHF,TGTGCCAGCAGTGACGCGGATGGGCAAAATCCCCAGCGGCTTGGGTTGGGGAATTCACCCCTCCACTTT